This TCR beta chain was recovered during a study of cytomegalovirus exposure and HLA in healthy donors. Whole-study results and caveats: Researchers reportedly found TCR beta sequences accurately predicted most subjects' HLA-A and HLA-B alleles. Researchers reported that a few CMV-associated chains were confirmed in vitro as CMV antigen-specific. Later findings reportedly placed an Asian-associated ancestry cluster below the approximately 670-donor mean for N-insertions. Some V segments, TRBV6-2 and TRBV6-3 among them, were indistinguishable and were therefore excluded.

Germline V gene sequence: CDR1 MGHRA, CDR2 YSYEKL. CDR3 size: 15 residues. Researchers ran the PCR with 60 Vbeta and 13 Jbeta primers. Method: immunoSEQ multiplex PCR; TCRdb's copy keeps in-frame clones and lacks some. This table holds 110,000 or so clones, roughly 70% found once. A note on this clone: Its antigen is not known.

The material sequenced was PBMCs. The V and J genes are TRBV4-1 and TRBJ2-5; TRBD2 agrees at 9 bases. The better agreement between TRBJ2-7 and the DNA end casts doubt on the J call. The TCR originated in a middle-aged woman in good health and CMV-seropositive. CDR3 DNA sequence: TGCGCCAGCAGCCAAGTAGCGGGGGACAAGAACGAGCAGTACTTC. Its protein product is CASSQVAGDKNEQYF.